The subject of this entry is one T cell receptor (beta chain). The target antigen is unknown. This sample is drawn from a study of cytomegalovirus exposure and HLA in healthy donors. The PCR contained 60 Vbeta and 13 Jbeta primers. Sequencing was performed with immunoSEQ multiplex PCR; in TCRdb, only in-frame clones are kept and a portion is missing. The sample lists 150,000 to 170,000 clones; about 68% were seen once. Findings of the study overall: The listing of approximately 160 TCR beta chains classed them as cytomegalovirus-associated. What was likely a sequencing artifact was a cluster of highly shared sequence variants. A prior analysis recorded that most TCR beta V segments were productive about 87% or about 30% of the time.

V was cut by 6 bases and J by 1 base, with 13 bases left in between. The CDR3 length is 15 residues. Germline lookup yields CDR1 MGHDK and CDR2 SYGVNS. Among the donors, all were healthy bone marrow donors. Sequenced: PBMCs. This TCR was sampled from a man aged 30-40 years in good health and CMV-seronegative. The chain uses TRBV25-1 and TRBJ1-5; weak D call: TRBD1 (5 bases). The CDR3 reads CASRGRGGSNQPQHF. The CDR3, as DNA: TGTGCCAGCAGAGGGAGGGGAGGAAGCAATCAGCCCCAGCATTTT. Complete variable domain (other parts from reference TRBV25-1 and TRBJ1-5): EADIYQTPRYLVIGTGKKITLECSQTMGHDKMYWYQQDPGMELHLIHYSYGVNSTEKGDLSSESTVSRIRTEHFPLTLESARPSHTSQYLCASRGRGGSNQPQHFGDGTRLSIL.